The 14 T cell receptor beta chains listed next were all sequenced from one sample in a study of chemoradiotherapy in HPV16-positive cancers. The repertoire was sequenced with immunoSEQ multiplex PCR; TCRdb's copy has only in-frame clones and lacks some. The sample comprises 2,300 or so clones, around 85% of which are singletons, and about 8.9% rests with the top ten. Sequencing used tumor tissue, obtained from a patient who underwent chemoradiotherapy. The receptors here all came from a human donor with HPV-associated anogenital cancer.

V gene TRBV9 combines with J gene TRBJ1-6; weak D call: TRBD1 (6 bases). Trimming removed 9 bases at V and 5 bases at J, with 12 bases between. CDR3 size: 13 residues. The germline gives CDR1 SGDLS, CDR2 YYNGEE. The CDR3 coding sequence is TGTGCCACCTCTAGGACAGATAATTCACCCCTCCACTTT. This translates into CATSRTDNSPLHF. The whole variable domain, filled in from reference TRBV9 and TRBJ1-6, reads DSGVTQTPKHLITATGQRVTLRCSPRSGDLSVYWYQQSLDQGLQFLIQYYNGEERAKGNILERFSAQQFPDLHSELNLSSLELGDSALYFCATSRTDNSPLHFGNGTRLTVT.

The chain joins TRBV6-6 to TRBJ2-7; 7 nucleotides match TRBD2. Losses at the gene ends were 2 bases for V and 5 bases for J; bases not matched to a gene: 6. The CDR3 has 14 residues. In germline, CDR1 is MNHNY, CDR2 SVGAGI (reference sequence). CDR3 residues: CASSYVAGAHEQYF. The CDR3 DNA is TGTGCCAGCAGTTACGTCGCGGGAGCCCACGAGCAGTACTTC.

The chain combines TRBV10-3 with TRBJ2-1; 7 bases are a match to TRBD2. The CDR3 runs to 15 residues. Losses at the gene ends were 0 bases for V and 7 bases for J; bases not matched to a gene: 6. Germline V lookup: CDR1 ENHRY, CDR2 SYGVKD. The CDR3 spells CAISESGWEGNEQFF. The CDR3 DNA follows: TGTGCCATCAGTGAGTCGGGGTGGGAGGGGAATGAGCAGTTCTTC.

V is TRBV18 and J is TRBJ2-3; a possible D gene is TRBD1 (5 bases). Trimming pared 6 bases from V and 2 bases from J, leaving 12 bases between. This CDR3 has 14 amino acids. Per germline, CDR1 KGHSH and CDR2 LQKENI. The CDR3 sequence: CASSGQIDTDTQYF. The CDR3 bases are TGTGCCAGCTCTGGACAAATTGACACAGATACGCAGTATTTT.

The rearrangement uses TRBV12-1 and TRBJ2-3; the D call of TRBD2 is as the table states it, not checked on the DNA. TRBV12-1 is tagged as a pseudogene. This CDR3 contains 15 residues. In DNA, the CDR3 is TGTGCCAGCAGCTTCCGATCCCCTGAGGCGGATACGCAGTATTTT. This codes for CASSFRSPEADTQYF.

This chain links TRBV5-8 with TRBJ2-3; D not certain. There are 14 residues in the CDR3. CDR1 is SGHTS and CDR2 is YDEGEE in the germline V gene. Trimming pared 3 bases from V and 0 bases from J, leaving 8 bases between. The CDR3, as DNA: TGTGCCAGCAGCTACGCTCAGAGCACAGATACGCAGTATTTT. This encodes CASSYAQSTDTQYF.

This sequence joins TRBV5-8 and TRBJ1-1; D might be TRBD1 (6 bases). CDR3 length: 14 amino acids. Germline V gene data show CDR1 as SGHTS and CDR2 as YDEGEE. Trimming cost V 2 bases and J 4 bases, with 12 bases left between them. CDR3 region: CASSFRQGSTEAFF. DNA for the CDR3: TGTGCCAGCAGCTTCCGTCAGGGGTCCACTGAAGCTTTCTTT.

The chain carries TRBV5-8 and TRBJ2-5, with 14 bases aligning to TRBD2. Germline assignment: CDR1 SGHTS and CDR2 YDEGEE. V dropped 4 bases and J dropped 1; count of bases not matched to a gene: 6. CDR3 length equals 17 residues. CDR3 amino acids: CASSRGTSGSPQETQYF. The CDR3 DNA follows: TGTGCCAGCAGCCGAGGGACTAGCGGGAGCCCCCAAGAGACCCAGTACTTC.

The CDR3 DNA reads TGTGCCAGCAGTTGGGATTCGTACGAGCAGTACGTC. Residues: CASSWDSYEQYV. The chain joins TRBV6-1 to TRBJ2-7; unclear D gene. The V gene's germline CDR1 is MNHNS and CDR2 SASEGT. Trimming removed 5 bases from V and 4 bases from J, with 9 bases in between. This CDR3 comprises 12 residues.

This chain links TRBV6-1 with TRBJ1-5; possible D gene TRBD1, 6 bases. V lost 8 bases and J lost 5, with 16 bases in between. Germline V lookup: CDR1 MNHNS, CDR2 SASEGT. The CDR3 covers 14 residues. CDR3 sequence: CASALGGIDQPQHF. CDR3 nucleotides: TGTGCCAGCGCCTTAGGGGGGATAGATCAGCCCCAGCATTTT.

The chain joins TRBV29-1 to TRBJ1-1; no firm D call. Trimming shortened V by 6 bases and J by 6 bases, and 14 bases separated the two germline ends. The CDR3 covers 12 residues. Germline V CDR1 and CDR2: SQVTM, ANQGSEA. CDR3 sequence reads: CSVGEFLAEAFF. CDR3 coding DNA: TGCAGCGTCGGCGAGTTTCTCGCTGAAGCTTTCTTT.

V is TRBV18 and J is TRBJ2-1; 9 positions match TRBD2. CDR1 is KGHSH and CDR2 is LQKENI in the germline V gene. The CDR3 extends over 15 amino acids. V lost 4 bases, J lost 0 bases, and 1 base stayed unmatched. The CDR3 loop reads CASSQREDSYNEQFF. The CDR3 bases are TGTGCCAGCTCACAGCGGGAGGACTCCTACAATGAGCAGTTCTTC.

As DNA, the CDR3 is TGCGCCAGCAGCTTGGTTCGGGACAACACAGATACGCAGTATTTT. Protein sequence: CASSLVRDNTDTQYF. The chain has TRBV5-1 and TRBJ2-3, with D tentatively TRBD1 (6 bases). V lost 0 bases and J lost 2, with 10 bases in between. CDR1 is SGHRS, CDR2 YFSETQ, per germline. The CDR3 is 15 amino acids.

V is TRBV4-1 and J is TRBJ2-3, with TRBD2 identical over 8 bases. Germline V CDR1 and CDR2: MGHRA, YSYEKL. V lost 2 bases and J lost 6; bases outside the gene matches: 7. This CDR3 contains 15 residues. CDR3: CASSQNRGGRDTQYF. In DNA form, the CDR3 reads TGCGCCAGCAGCCAAAATAGGGGCGGGAGGGATACGCAGTATTTT.